This T cell receptor (beta chain) originates from a study of blood T cell repertoires in COVID-19. Study overall: COVID-19 samples collected from the United States, Italy and Spain covered acute and convalescent phases. Sources were T cells, B-cell-depleted T cells, or PBMCs; the material itself was cDNA or gDNA.

Study processing details: Estimated nucleated cell counts came from reference gene primer amplification. The assay was immunoSEQ multiplex PCR, and TCRdb's table has in-frame clones only and misses some. V and J calls and clone size follow that table, whereas D and trimming were derived from the DNA. The sample lists 450,000 or so clones, over 85% occurring once. The CDR3 runs to 12 residues. CDR1 and CDR2 from the germline V gene are LNHDA and SQIVND (reference sequence). V was cut by 1 base and J by 10 bases, with 10 bases left in between. As for this clone: At the DNA level, this CDR3 is encoded by other sequences in the same sample as well.

The sample was peripheral blood. J is TRBJ1-1 and V is TRBV19; D uncertain. The sequence was obtained from a man younger than 30 with COVID-19, enrolled during active disease. CDR3 region: CASSIGGGGAFF. For the CDR3, the DNA is TGTGCCAGTAGTATAGGCGGCGGAGGAGCTTTCTTT.